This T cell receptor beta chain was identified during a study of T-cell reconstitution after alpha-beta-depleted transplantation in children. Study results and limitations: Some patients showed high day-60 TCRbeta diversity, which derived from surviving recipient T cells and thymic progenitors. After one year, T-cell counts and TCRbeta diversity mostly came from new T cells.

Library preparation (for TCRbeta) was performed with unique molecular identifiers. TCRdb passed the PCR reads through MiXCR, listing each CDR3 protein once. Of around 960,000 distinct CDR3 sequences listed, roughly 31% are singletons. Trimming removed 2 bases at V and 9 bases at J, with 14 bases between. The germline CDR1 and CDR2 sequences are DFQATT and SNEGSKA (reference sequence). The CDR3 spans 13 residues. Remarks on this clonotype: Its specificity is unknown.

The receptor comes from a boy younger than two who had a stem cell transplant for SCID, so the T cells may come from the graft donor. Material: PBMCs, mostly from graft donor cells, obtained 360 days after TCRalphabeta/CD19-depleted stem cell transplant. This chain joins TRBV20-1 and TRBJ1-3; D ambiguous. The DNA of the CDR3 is TGCAGTGCTAGACCGACCGAGAGGTCCACCATATATTTT. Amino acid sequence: CSARPTERSTIYF.